The 9 T cell receptor beta chains below were found in one sample sequenced in a study of shared clonotypes between healthy human individuals. Positive CCR7 selection of CD45RO-negative cells yielded the naive CD8 cells, and terminally differentiated effector memory CD45RA+ cells were excluded. The protocol was immunoSEQ multiplex PCR, while the TCRdb copy is restricted to in-frame clones and leaves out a portion. The repertoire has about 2 million clones, about 95% of them found once; the top ten carry roughly 1%. The sequenced material came from naive CD8+ T cells sorted from blood. The source is a man between 18 and 29 years old in good health.

V is TRBV2 and J is TRBJ2-2, with 7 bases lining up with TRBD1. V lost 4 bases, J lost 7 bases, and 9 bases stayed unmatched. Germline CDR1 and CDR2: SNHLY and FYNNEI. This CDR3 comprises 15 residues. The CDR3 reads CASSGTGSRNGELFF. DNA of the CDR3: TGTGCCAGCAGTGGGACAGGAAGTAGGAACGGGGAGCTGTTTTTT.

The rearrangement uses TRBV27 and TRBJ2-7; TRBD1 is a possible D gene (6 bases). The length of the CDR3 is 14 residues. CDR1 MNHEY and CDR2 SMNVEV come from the germline V gene (reference sequence). Deletions cut 6 bases from V and 3 bases from J, with 15 bases between. CDR3 DNA: TGTGCCAGCAGCCCACCGGGACACCTCTACGAGCAGTACTTC. Residues: CASSPPGHLYEQYF.

This chain connects TRBV5-4 to TRBJ2-7; D gene ambiguous. Trimming took 0 bases from V and 6 from J, leaving 13 bases between them. Per germline, CDR1 SGHNT and CDR2 YYREEE (reference sequence). This CDR3 spans 14 amino acids. CDR3: CASSLGWESAEQYF. CDR3 DNA: TGTGCCAGCAGCTTGGGCTGGGAAAGTGCCGAGCAGTACTTC.

The chain recombines TRBV19 with TRBJ2-4, with a tentative D call TRBD2 (6 bases). CDR1 is LNHDA and CDR2 is SQIVND in the germline V gene (reference sequence). The CDR3 is 16 residues long. Trimming took off 7 bases at V and 1 base at J, with 17 bases between the two ends. The CDR3 sequence: CASTTTGGVAKNIQYF. In DNA form, the CDR3 reads TGTGCCAGTACCACCACAGGAGGGGTGGCCAAAAACATTCAGTACTTC. The full variable domain, with the rest looked up from reference TRBV19 and TRBJ2-4, is DGGITQSPKYLFRKEGQNVTLSCEQNLNHDAMYWYRQDPGQGLRLIYYSQIVNDFQKGDIAEGYSVSREKKESFPLTVTSAQKNPTAFYLCASTTTGGVAKNIQYFGAGTRLSVL.

A note on this clone: Other nucleotide sequences in the sample specify the same CDR3. The chain couples TRBV19 to TRBJ2-7; D may be TRBD1 or TRBD2 (5 bases each). Trimming took 3 bases from V and 0 from J, leaving 9 bases between them. The CDR3 sequence is 14 residues long. Germline values: CDR1 LNHDA, CDR2 SQIVND (reference sequence). CDR3 nucleotides: TGTGCCAGTAGTATGAAGGGGACCTCCTACGAGCAGTACTTC. This codes for CASSMKGTSYEQYF.

V and J are TRBV4-3 and TRBJ2-1; possible D gene TRBD2, 5 bases. With 0 bases removed from V and 0 bases from J, the gap between germline ends came to 12 bases. Germline V CDR1 and CDR2: LGHNA, YSLEER. The CDR3 contains 17 residues. In DNA, the CDR3 is TGCGCCAGCAGCCAAGAACCAGCGGAAAGCTCCTACAATGAGCAGTTCTTC. Translated: CASSQEPAESSYNEQFF.

The chain joins TRBV13 to TRBJ2-1; D gene uncertain. Germline CDR1 reads PRHDT; CDR2 reads FYEKMQ (reference sequence). V shed 6 bases and J shed 7 bases, with 13 bases lying between them. This CDR3 contains 13 residues. CDR3 residues: CASRPTLENEQFF. CDR3 bases: TGTGCCAGCAGGCCTACTTTAGAGAATGAGCAGTTCTTC.

This chain connects TRBV27 to TRBJ2-1; 10 bases map to TRBD1. V trimming: 4 bases; J trimming: 5 bases; junction bases outside the gene matches: 5. Germline CDR1 and CDR2: MNHEY and SMNVEV (reference sequence). This CDR3 has 15 residues. DNA of the CDR3: TGTGCCAGCAGTTCGACAGGGGGCTACGACAATGAGCAGTTCTTC. It is translated as CASSSTGGYDNEQFF.

This clone was seen a single time. The V gene is TRBV6-1, the J gene TRBJ1-1, with 10 bases aligning to TRBD1. The V gene end was trimmed by 8 bases and the J gene end by 4 bases; junction bases not matched to a gene: 7. Looked up from germline, CDR1 is MNHNS and CDR2 is SASEGT. This CDR3 is built from 14 residues. The CDR3 loop reads CASGGTGAVTEAFF. The CDR3 DNA sequence: TGTGCCAGCGGGGGGACAGGGGCGGTCACTGAAGCTTTCTTT.